This is a list of T cell receptor beta chains from one sample in a study of blood T cell repertoires in COVID-19. Sequenced by immunoSEQ multiplex PCR; TCRdb stores in-frame clones only, minus some. The sample has 150,000 to 200,000 clones; more than 75% are singletons. Sequencing input: peripheral blood. The source is a woman in her 70s with COVID-19, enrolled during active disease. Both conserved end residues are part of each CDR3. D genes are given only for firm matches. Expanded clones get a size class; other rows say once, few or many, or leave the size out.

NA | NA | 12 | TRBJ1-2 | TRBV10-3 | TGTGCCATCAGTGAGTCCTTACGGGGCTACACCTTC | CAISESLRGYTF
TRBD1 | NA | 16 | TRBJ2-6 | TRBV29-1 | TGCAGCGTTGAAGGGGACAGGGGGCCTGGGGCCAACGTCCTGACTTTC | CSVEGDRGPGANVLTF
TRBD1 | NA | 15 | TRBJ1-2 | TRBV7-2 | TGTGCCAGCAGCAGGGACAGGGGCGTTAATTATGGCTACACCTTC | CASSRDRGVNYGYTF
TRBD1 | NA | 12 | TRBJ1-1 | TRBV12-3/TRBV12-4 | TGTGCCAGCGGGTCGACAGGGGATGAAGCTTTCTTT | CASGSTGDEAFF
NA | few | 14 | TRBJ1-2 | TRBV19 | TGTGCCAGTAGTATAGATTGGACATCCTTGGGCTACACCTTC | CASSIDWTSLGYTF
TRBD1 | NA | 15 | TRBJ2-3 | TRBV7-9 | TGTGCCAGCAGGATGACAGGGGCTTACACAGATACGCAGTATTTT | CASRMTGAYTDTQYF
TRBD1 | NA | 13 | TRBJ2-3 | TRBV10-3 | TGTGCCATCAGCGGGACAGGGTTTGATACGCAGTATTTT | CAISGTGFDTQYF
NA | NA | 15 | TRBJ2-2 | TRBV18 | TGTGCCAGCTCACCAATGATACGGGAGTACGGGGAGCTGTTTTTT | CASSPMIREYGELFF
NA | NA | 17 | TRBJ2-1 | TRBV5-1 | TGCGCCAGCAGCCCCGACCTACAGGTATATTTAATGAATGAGCAGTTCTTC | CASSPDLQVYLMNEQFF
NA | NA | 12 | TRBJ2-1 | TRBV7-3 | TGTGCCAGCAGCCCAGGGACAATTGAGCAGTTCTTC | CASSPGTIEQFF
TRBD2 | NA | 14 | TRBJ2-1 | TRBV19 | TGTGCCAGTAGTCCGACTAGCGGGAGTCTTGAGCAGTTCTTC | CASSPTSGSLEQFF
TRBD2 | NA | 15 | TRBJ2-7 | TRBV27 | TGTGCCAGCAGTTTACTAGCGGGAGGGCTTTACGAGCAGTACTTC | CASSLLAGGLYEQYF
TRBD1 | NA | 18 | TRBJ2-6 | TRBV19 | TGTGCCAGTAGTACCCCGACAGGGGGCGCCGCCGGGGCCAACGTCCTGACTTTC | CASSTPTGGAAGANVLTF
NA | NA | 14 | TRBJ1-1 | TRBV7-2 | TGTGCCAGCAGCTTTCAGGGTGGTGGCACTGAAGCTTTCTTT | CASSFQGGGTEAFF
TRBD1 | NA | 13 | TRBJ2-5 | TRBV12-3/TRBV12-4 | TGTGCCAGCAGCCGGGGACAGGGGAAGACCCAGTACTTC | CASSRGQGKTQYF
TRBD2 | NA | 18 | TRBJ2-7 | TRBV4-2 | TGTGCCAGCAGCCCCATCATTTCTGGGACTAGCGGTACCTACGAGCAGTACTTC | CASSPIISGTSGTYEQYF
NA | NA | 11 | TRBJ2-7 | TRBV20-1 | TGCAGTGCTAACTCCCCCTACGAGCAGTACTTC | CSANSPYEQYF
TRBD1 | few | 15 | TRBJ1-1 | TRBV11-1 | TGTGCCAGCAGCCACGGACAGGGTCAAGTCACTGAAGCTTTCTTT | CASSHGQGQVTEAFF
TRBD2 | NA | 16 | TRBJ2-1 | TRBV12-5 | TGTGCTAGTGGTTTATCTAGCGGCGGAGAGTACAATGAGCAGTTCTTC | CASGLSSGGEYNEQFF
NA | NA | 16 | TRBJ2-2 | TRBV6-2/TRBV6-3 | TGTGCCAGCAGTTACTCCCGGGATTGGAACACCGGGGAGCTGTTTTTT | CASSYSRDWNTGELFF
NA | NA | 16 | TRBJ1-5 | TRBV19 | TGTGCCAGTAGTATAGACACAGGTTATAGCAATCAGCCCCAGCATTTT | CASSIDTGYSNQPQHF
TRBD1 | few | 14 | TRBJ1-1 | TRBV10-3 | TGTGCCATCATGACCGGGACAGGGGACACTGAAGCTTTCTTT | CAIMTGTGDTEAFF
TRBD2 | NA | 15 | TRBJ2-5 | TRBV9 | TGTGCCAGCAGCGTAGGACTAGCGGCACAAGAGACCCAGTACTTC | CASSVGLAAQETQYF
NA | NA | 14 | TRBJ1-1 | TRBV19 | TGTGCCAGTAAGGCGGAACGCATGAACACTGAAGCTTTCTTT | CASKAERMNTEAFF